The 15 T cell receptor beta chains below come from one sample, sequenced in a study of T cells after yellow fever vaccination. MiXCR was run by TCRdb on the 5' RACE reads, yielding one entry per CDR3 protein. The table lists around 500,000 distinct CDR3 sequences, roughly a fifth of them singletons. The sequencing here drew on PBMCs, taken approximately 22 days after the first yellow fever vaccination. These receptors all come from a man between 18 and 35 years old who received the YFV17D yellow fever vaccine.

This clonotype has just a few counts. The chain recombines TRBV27 with TRBJ1-6, with TRBD1 identical over 7 bases. The CDR3 sequence is 14 residues long. After removal of 3 bases from V and 13 bases from J, the junction contained 9 bases not matched to a gene. Germline V lookup: CDR1 MNHEY, CDR2 SMNVEV (reference sequence). The DNA for the CDR3 is TGTGCCAGCAGTTTGAATCAGGGGGAAGCGCCCCTCCACTTT. Its translation: CASSLNQGEAPLHF.

The table lists this clonotype with a few counts. The chain links TRBV20-1 to TRBJ1-2; D not resolved. This CDR3 is built from 13 residues. The V end lost 3 bases, the J end lost 1 base, and 9 bases lay between the germline ends. Per germline, CDR1 DFQATT and CDR2 SNEGSKA (reference sequence). CDR3 in amino acids: CSARAADNYGYTF. The CDR3, as DNA: TGCAGTGCTAGGGCAGCCGATAACTATGGCTACACCTTC.

The rearrangement joins TRBV2 to TRBJ1-3; D is perhaps TRBD1 (5 bases). Trimming took off 8 bases at V and 5 bases at J, with 22 bases between the two ends. Germline CDR1 SNHLY, CDR2 FYNNEI. The CDR3 contains 16 residues. The DNA of the CDR3 is TGTGCCAGCTATACGGGCTGGGGGAGATTCCGAAACACCATATATTTT. Translation: CASYTGWGRFRNTIYF.

The chain is built from TRBV7-2 and TRBJ2-2; the match to TRBD2 covers 7 bases. V was pared by 5 bases and J by 2 bases, with 8 bases of the junction left unmatched. Germline CDR1 SGHTA, CDR2 FQGNSA. This CDR3 has 16 residues. CDR3 residues: CASSPSGTDNTGELFF. The CDR3 DNA reads TGTGCCAGCAGCCCCAGCGGGACGGATAACACCGGGGAGCTGTTTTTT.

This clonotype was seen only a few times. V gene TRBV14 combines with J gene TRBJ2-5; TRBD1 matches 7 bases. V dropped 0 bases and J dropped 14; count of bases not matched to a gene: 15. Looked up from germline, CDR1 is SGHDN and CDR2 is FVKESK. The CDR3 has 15 residues. CDR3 coding DNA: TGTGCCAGCAGCCAAGAGCCACTCCTGACAGGGTCCGAATACTTC. Its translation is CASSQEPLLTGSEYF.

This chain uses TRBV9 with TRBJ2-2; either TRBD1 or TRBD2 may supply D (6 bases each). Germline V gene sequence: CDR1 SGDLS, CDR2 YYNGEE. CDR3 length: 16 residues. V shed 1 base and J shed 4 bases, with 14 bases lying between them. The CDR3 is CASSVSFRGGTGELFF. CDR3 in DNA: TGTGCCAGCAGCGTAAGTTTCAGGGGAGGCACCGGGGAGCTGTTTTTT.

This clonotype was recorded a few times. The chain links TRBV6-5 to TRBJ2-1; perhaps TRBD1 as D (6 bases). V lost 2 bases and J lost 0, with 11 bases in between. Germline lookup yields CDR1 MNHEY and CDR2 SVGAGI. This CDR3 is built from 16 residues. Written as DNA, the CDR3 is TGTGCCAGCAGTTACCATCAGGGGCTCTCCTACAATGAGCAGTTCTTC. It is translated as CASSYHQGLSYNEQFF.

The V call is TRBV18, the J call TRBJ1-2; D not certain. The CDR3 extends over 15 amino acids. CDR1 and CDR2 (germline): KGHSH, LQKENI. V was cut by 3 bases and J by 4 bases, with 15 bases left in between. DNA of the CDR3: TGTGCCAGCTCACCCGACCTGGGAGTTAGCTATGGCTACACCTTC. It translates to CASSPDLGVSYGYTF.

This clonotype was counted between two and nine times. This CDR3 reads CASSPQTGSGTDTQYF. Written as DNA, the CDR3 is TGTGCCAGCAGCCCACAGACAGGGTCGGGCACAGATACGCAGTATTTT. V is TRBV7-2 and J is TRBJ2-3; 7 positions match TRBD1. Looked up from germline, CDR1 is SGHTA and CDR2 is FQGNSA. Trimming cost V 5 bases and J 1 base; bases outside gene matches: 9. The CDR3 is made up of 16 amino acids. The full variable domain, its missing parts supplied by reference TRBV7-2 and TRBJ2-3, is GAGVSQSPSNKVTEKGKDVELRCDPISGHTALYWYRQSLGQGLEFLIYFQGNSAPDKSGLPSDRFSAERTGGSVSTLTIQRTQQEDSAVYLCASSPQTGSGTDTQYFGPGTRLTVL.

The chain links TRBV7-6 to TRBJ2-5, with TRBD1 matching over 7 bases. Trimming cost V 6 bases and J 5 bases; bases outside gene matches: 3. The CDR3 runs to 12 residues. Germline CDR1 and CDR2: SGHVS and FNYEAQ. This CDR3 reads CASRGQEETQYF. The CDR3 DNA sequence: TGTGCCAGCAGAGGACAGGAGGAGACCCAGTACTTC.

There are a few counts of this clonotype. CDR3 region: CSARDRRGLAGGETQYF. CDR3 in DNA: TGCAGTGCTAGAGATCGAAGAGGACTAGCGGGGGGGGAGACCCAGTACTTC. V is TRBV20-1 and J is TRBJ2-5; 15 nucleotides line up with TRBD2. Germline CDR1 and CDR2: DFQATT and SNEGSKA (reference sequence). The CDR3 is 17 residues long. V lost 0 bases, J lost 5 bases, and 7 bases stayed unmatched.

The rearrangement uses TRBV5-4 and TRBJ1-1, with 10 bases fitting TRBD1. The V gene's germline CDR1 is SGHNT and CDR2 YYREEE (reference sequence). V shed 4 bases, J shed 0 bases, and the junction held 6 bases outside the gene matches. This CDR3 region has 16 residues. The CDR3 DNA follows: TGTGCCAGCAGCGGAGGACAGGGGGGGATGAACACTGAAGCTTTCTTT. As protein: CASSGGQGGMNTEAFF.

There are a few counts of this clonotype. J is TRBJ1-6 and V is TRBV7-9, with TRBD1 matching 7 bases. Germline CDR1 is SEHNR and CDR2 is FQNEAQ (reference sequence). The CDR3 has 13 residues. The V segment lost 7 bases and the J segment 6 bases; nucleotides outside the gene matches: 3. The CDR3 nucleotides are TGTGCCAGCACGGCAGGGGGTAATTCACCCCTCCACTTT. It codes for CASTAGGNSPLHF.

This clonotype has a handful of counts. The chain links TRBV7-2 to TRBJ1-2; no clear D gene. Trimming cost V 5 bases and J 0 bases, with 7 bases left between them. The CDR3 runs 13 residues. From germline, CDR1 is SGHTA and CDR2 FQGNSA. The CDR3 loop reads CASSNAANYGYTF. In DNA form, the CDR3 reads TGTGCCAGCAGCAACGCTGCTAACTATGGCTACACCTTC. Variable domain in full (rest from reference TRBV7-2 and TRBJ1-2): GAGVSQSPSNKVTEKGKDVELRCDPISGHTALYWYRQSLGQGLEFLIYFQGNSAPDKSGLPSDRFSAERTGGSVSTLTIQRTQQEDSAVYLCASSNAANYGYTFGSGTRLTVV.

The J gene is TRBJ2-1, the V gene TRBV4-3; D is ambiguous. The CDR3 spans 12 residues. Germline CDR1 and CDR2: LGHNA and YSLEER. The V end lost 0 bases, the J end lost 10 bases, and 7 bases lay between the germline ends. In DNA form, the CDR3 reads TGCGCCAGCAGCCAAGAAAATGGAGAGCAGTTCTTC. Encoded protein: CASSQENGEQFF.